A selection of T cell receptor beta chains follows, all from one sample in a study of Ad26.COV2.S vaccination and SARS-CoV-2 variants. TCRdb's copy holds only in-frame clones and misses some; the assay was immunoSEQ multiplex PCR. The sample yields roughly 700,000 clones, roughly 90% seen once. The sample consisted of peripheral blood, taken in a trial of Ad26.COV2.S vaccine versus placebo. All receptors come from a person aged 18-60 years who received the Ad26.COV2.S COVID-19 vaccine or a placebo. Both conserved end residues are part of each CDR3. A D gene is named only where the DNA matches it firmly. Expanded clones are given a class, and other clones once, few, many or no size at all.

TRBJ1-5	NA	NA	TRBV6-5	CASKEMGPQHF	TGTGCCAGCAAGGAAATGGGGCCCCAGCATTTT
TRBJ2-1	TRBD1	NA	TRBV7-8	CASSLALQGIEQFF	TGTGCCAGCAGCTTAGCGCTACAGGGGATAGAGCAGTTCTTC
TRBJ2-3	NA	NA	TRBV30	CALGGPDTQYF	TGTGCCTTAGGGGGGCCAGATACGCAGTATTTT
TRBJ1-5	TRBD1	NA	TRBV2	CASSEGTGGDQPQHF	TGTGCCAGCAGTGAAGGGACAGGGGGGGATCAGCCCCAGCATTTT
TRBJ2-3	NA	NA	TRBV29-1	CSVTEVTDTQYF	TGCAGCGTTACTGAGGTGACAGATACGCAGTATTTT
TRBJ2-7	TRBD2	NA	TRBV3-1/TRBV3-2	CASSPSGGWNEQYF	TGTGCCAGCAGCCCTAGCGGGGGGTGGAACGAGCAGTACTTC
TRBJ2-5	NA	NA	TRBV12-3/TRBV12-4	CASSTGTLETQYF	TGTGCCAGCAGTACCGGGACTTTAGAGACCCAGTACTTC
TRBJ1-4	NA	NA	TRBV4-3	CASSQGGSAEKLFF	TGCGCCAGCAGCCAAGGCGGGTCCGCGGAAAAACTGTTTTTT
TRBJ2-1	NA	NA	TRBV11-2	CASSPTNLSGNEQFF	TGTGCCAGCAGCCCGACCAACCTCAGTGGGAATGAGCAGTTCTTC
TRBJ1-5	NA	NA	TRBV19	CASSSDATPQHF	TGTGCCAGTAGTTCTGATGCGACTCCCCAGCATTTT
TRBJ2-7	TRBD2	few	TRBV6-5	CASSRTGLAAYEQYF	TGTGCCAGCAGTAGAACAGGACTAGCGGCTTACGAGCAGTACTTC
TRBJ2-7	NA	NA	TRBV4-2	CASSQGGRSIDEQYF	TGTGCCAGCAGCCAAGGAGGTAGGAGTATCGACGAGCAGTACTTC
TRBJ2-7	TRBD1	few	TRBV10-1	CASSVRGTGFSEQYF	TGCGCCAGCAGTGTTAGGGGGACAGGATTCTCCGAGCAGTACTTC
TRBJ2-2	NA	NA	TRBV7-2	CASSLAGGGELFF	TGTGCCAGCAGCTTAGCTGGCGGGGGGGAGCTGTTTTTT
TRBJ1-4	TRBD1	NA	TRBV2	CASRQGQANEKLFF	TGTGCCAGCAGGCAAGGACAGGCTAATGAAAAACTGTTTTTT
TRBJ1-5	NA	NA	TRBV9	CASSVGGSRNQPQHF	TGTGCCAGCAGCGTAGGGGGCAGTAGGAATCAGCCCCAGCATTTT
TRBJ1-2	TRBD1	once	TRBV2	CASSEWGTDIYGYTF	TGTGCCAGCAGTGAATGGGGGACAGATATCTATGGCTACACCTTC
TRBJ1-4	NA	NA	TRBV11-2	CASSPLPWGEKLFF	TGTGCCAGCAGCCCCCTCCCCTGGGGTGAAAAACTGTTTTTT
TRBJ1-1	TRBD1	NA	TRBV7-7	CASSPWTGAGTEAFF	TGTGCTAGCAGCCCCTGGACAGGGGCGGGCACTGAAGCTTTCTTT
TRBJ2-1	TRBD2	NA	TRBV24-1	CATSGLAGAQFF	TGTGCCACCTCAGGACTAGCGGGGGCCCAGTTCTTC
TRBJ1-6	NA	NA	TRBV19	CASIRGGSYNSPLHF	TGTGCCAGTATCCGAGGGGGCTCCTATAATTCACCCCTCCACTTT
TRBJ2-5	NA	NA	TRBV30	CAWSPLTKGRGTQYF	TGTGCCTGGAGTCCTCTAACAAAAGGGCGAGGGACCCAGTACTTC
TRBJ1-1	NA	NA	TRBV9	CASSPSHVGGTEAFF	TGTGCCAGCAGCCCCTCCCACGTCGGGGGGACTGAAGCTTTCTTT
TRBJ1-5	TRBD1	NA	TRBV7-8	CASSLAVDRGHQPQHF	TGTGCCAGCAGCTTAGCGGTGGACAGGGGGCATCAGCCCCAGCATTTT
TRBJ2-5	NA	NA	TRBV5-1	CASSLEGRQETQYF	TGCGCCAGCAGCTTGGAAGGGCGGCAAGAGACCCAGTACTTC
TRBJ2-2	NA	NA	TRBV3-1/TRBV3-2	CASSQVEVGGELFF	TGTGCCAGCAGCCAAGTGGAGGTCGGCGGGGAGCTGTTTTTT
TRBJ1-5	NA	few	TRBV30	CAWSGGGEPQHF	TGTGCCTGGAGTGGTGGAGGGGAGCCCCAGCATTTT
TRBJ2-5	NA	NA	TRBV7-9	CASRNPGDQETQYF	TGTGCCAGCAGAAACCCGGGAGACCAAGAGACCCAGTACTTC
TRBJ1-4	NA	NA	TRBV6-2/TRBV6-3	CASSYKEREKLFF	TGTGCCAGCAGTTACAAAGAGCGAGAAAAACTGTTTTTT
TRBJ2-5	NA	NA	TRBV10-3	CAIMGGVEETQYF	TGTGCCATCATGGGGGGAGTGGAAGAGACCCAGTACTTC
TRBJ1-5	NA	few	TRBV19	CASSGSLVNQPQHF	TGTGCCAGTAGTGGCAGCCTGGTCAATCAGCCCCAGCATTTT
TRBJ1-1	TRBD1	once	TRBV2	CASSRDRAPEAFF	TGTGCCAGCAGCAGGGACAGGGCCCCTGAAGCTTTCTTT
TRBJ1-5	NA	NA	TRBV25-1	CASSGSYSNQPQHF	TGTGCCAGCAGTGGGAGTTATAGCAATCAGCCCCAGCATTTT
TRBJ1-5	NA	NA	TRBV6-5	CASQWGVSNQPQHF	TGTGCCTCACAATGGGGCGTAAGCAATCAGCCCCAGCATTTT
TRBJ1-4	NA	NA	TRBV5-1	CASSLGGKLFF	TGCGCCAGCAGCCTAGGGGGAAAACTGTTTTTT
TRBJ1-1	NA	few	TRBV20-1	CSARLVTEAFF	TGCAGTGCTAGGCTGGTAACTGAAGCTTTCTTT
TRBJ2-3	NA	NA	TRBV7-3	CASSSGGSTDTQYF	TGTGCCAGCAGCTCCGGAGGTAGCACAGATACGCAGTATTTT
TRBJ1-2	NA	NA	TRBV2	CASSNWGADYGYTF	TGTGCCAGCAGTAACTGGGGGGCGGACTATGGCTACACCTTC
TRBJ1-3	NA	once	TRBV30	CAWSIPPGEGNTIYF	TGTGCCTGGAGTATTCCCCCGGGCGAAGGAAACACCATATATTTT
TRBJ2-7	NA	NA	TRBV5-5	CASSLVAHPSYEQYF	TGTGCCAGCAGCTTGGTAGCGCACCCTTCCTACGAGCAGTACTTC
TRBJ1-6	NA	NA	TRBV7-2	CASSHRGQQHSPLHF	TGTGCCAGCAGCCACCGCGGACAGCAACACTCACCCCTCCACTTT
TRBJ1-1	NA	NA	TRBV5-4	CASSFRAEAFF	TGTGCCAGCAGCTTTCGGGCTGAAGCTTTCTTT
TRBJ1-5	NA	once	TRBV25-1	CASSEQGTNQPQHF	TGTGCCAGCAGTGAACAGGGTACCAATCAGCCCCAGCATTTT
TRBJ2-7	TRBD2	few	TRBV4-3	CASSQDWASGYYEQYF	TGCGCCAGCAGCCAAGATTGGGCTAGCGGGTACTACGAGCAGTACTTC
TRBJ2-2	TRBD2	NA	TRBV24-1	CATSEPGTSPIGELFF	TGTGCCACCAGTGAGCCCGGGACTAGCCCCATCGGGGAGCTGTTTTTT
TRBJ1-1	NA	NA	TRBV2	CASSGRLNTEAFF	TGTGCCAGCAGTGGGCGGTTGAACACTGAAGCTTTCTTT
TRBJ2-5	TRBD2	NA	TRBV29-1	CSEATSGVQETQYF	TGCAGCGAGGCGACTAGCGGAGTCCAAGAGACCCAGTACTTC